These T cell receptor beta chains were read from a single sample in a study of OX40 agonist ivuxolimab in advanced cancers. Sequenced by immunoSEQ multiplex PCR; TCRdb stores in-frame clones only, minus some. Altogether approximately 18,000 clones are present, 65% to 85% being singletons, with the ten largest covering roughly 25%. Sequenced material: CD4+ or CD8+ T cells sorted from blood, taken in a trial of the OX40 agonist ivuxolimab. The receptors were gathered from an adult with an advanced solid tumor such as melanoma, head and neck, liver or kidney cancer. Both conserved end residues are part of each CDR3. Each record gives: D gene, J gene, V gene, clone size, CDR3 DNA, CDR3 protein. D genes are given only for firm matches. Clone size appears in some rows only: once, few, many, or a class for an expanded clone.

d_call: NA
j_call: TRBJ2-3
v_call: TRBV28
clone_size: NA
cdr3_nt: TGTGCCAGCAGTTTTGTAGCGGGCACAGATACGCAGTATTTT
cdr3_aa: CASSFVAGTDTQYF

d_call: TRBD1
j_call: TRBJ1-1
v_call: TRBV7-9
clone_size: NA
cdr3_nt: TGTGCCAGCAGCTCACAGGGGTTCACTGAAGCTTTCTTT
cdr3_aa: CASSSQGFTEAFF

d_call: TRBD1
j_call: TRBJ2-5
v_call: TRBV5-1
clone_size: NA
cdr3_nt: TGCGCCAGCAGCTTTACTACAGGGGGAGGAGAGACCCAGTACTTC
cdr3_aa: CASSFTTGGGETQYF

d_call: NA
j_call: TRBJ2-1
v_call: TRBV30
clone_size: NA
cdr3_nt: TGTGCCTGGCTTAGCGGCTACAATGAGCAGTTCTTC
cdr3_aa: CAWLSGYNEQFF

d_call: TRBD2
j_call: TRBJ2-7
v_call: TRBV28
clone_size: NA
cdr3_nt: TGTGCCAGCAGTTTGGGAGAAGGTAGCGGGCCCTACGAGCAGTACTTC
cdr3_aa: CASSLGEGSGPYEQYF

d_call: NA
j_call: TRBJ2-7
v_call: TRBV9
clone_size: once
cdr3_nt: TGTGCCAGCAGCCCCGGAACCGACGAGCAGTACTTC
cdr3_aa: CASSPGTDEQYF

d_call: TRBD2
j_call: TRBJ2-7
v_call: TRBV7-2
clone_size: NA
cdr3_nt: TGTGCCAGCAGCTTATCATGGCTAGCGGGACTCTCCTACGAGCAGTACTTC
cdr3_aa: CASSLSWLAGLSYEQYF

d_call: NA
j_call: TRBJ2-1
v_call: TRBV7-5
clone_size: few
cdr3_nt: TGTGCCAGCAGCTTAATAGCCGGTAGCTCCTACAATGAGCAGTTCTTC
cdr3_aa: CASSLIAGSSYNEQFF

d_call: NA
j_call: TRBJ1-6
v_call: TRBV27
clone_size: NA
cdr3_nt: TGTGCCAGCAGTTTAAGTTTCTCTGGTTCACCCCTCCACTTT
cdr3_aa: CASSLSFSGSPLHF

d_call: NA
j_call: TRBJ2-5
v_call: TRBV30
clone_size: NA
cdr3_nt: TGTGCCTGGAGTGTTGGGGAACCAGAGACCCAGTACTTC
cdr3_aa: CAWSVGEPETQYF

d_call: TRBD1
j_call: TRBJ2-4
v_call: TRBV28
clone_size: NA
cdr3_nt: TGTGCCAGCAGTTTAAGGGGCACCGGGACAGGTACTTTAGCCAAAAACATTCAGTACTTC
cdr3_aa: CASSLRGTGTGTLAKNIQYF

d_call: NA
j_call: TRBJ2-5
v_call: TRBV4-1
clone_size: NA
cdr3_nt: TGCGCCAGCAGCCAAGTTTCCGGGAGCGGAGAGACCCAGTACTTC
cdr3_aa: CASSQVSGSGETQYF

d_call: NA
j_call: TRBJ1-1
v_call: TRBV27
clone_size: NA
cdr3_nt: TGTGCCAGCAGTTTGGGGGGCCGTTCGAGGACTGAAGCTTTCTTT
cdr3_aa: CASSLGGRSRTEAFF

d_call: NA
j_call: TRBJ1-6
v_call: TRBV7-3
clone_size: NA
cdr3_nt: TGTGCCAGCAGCCAAGAGAGAGCCCCCAATTCACCCCTCCACTTT
cdr3_aa: CASSQERAPNSPLHF

d_call: TRBD2
j_call: TRBJ2-1
v_call: TRBV9
clone_size: NA
cdr3_nt: TGTGCCAGCAGCCACAAAGTGGGGGGGTCGGGTAATGAGCAGTTCTTC
cdr3_aa: CASSHKVGGSGNEQFF

d_call: NA
j_call: TRBJ1-1
v_call: TRBV6-5
clone_size: NA
cdr3_nt: TGTGCCAGCAGTTGGGGGACGGGAAAAGAAGCTTTCTTT
cdr3_aa: CASSWGTGKEAFF

d_call: TRBD1
j_call: TRBJ2-7
v_call: TRBV5-6
clone_size: NA
cdr3_nt: TGTGCCAGCAGCGGGTATGGGACAGGGAAAAACTACGAGCAGTACTTC
cdr3_aa: CASSGYGTGKNYEQYF

d_call: NA
j_call: TRBJ1-5
v_call: TRBV21-1
clone_size: medium-sized
cdr3_nt: TGTGCCAGCAGCAAAGAGGGGGACCGCAATCAGCCCCAGCATTTT
cdr3_aa: CASSKEGDRNQPQHF

d_call: NA
j_call: TRBJ2-3
v_call: TRBV5-6
clone_size: NA
cdr3_nt: TGTGCCAGCAGCTTCAGTGAGCTTAGCACAGATACGCAGTATTTT
cdr3_aa: CASSFSELSTDTQYF

d_call: TRBD2
j_call: TRBJ2-7
v_call: TRBV7-8
clone_size: few
cdr3_nt: TGTGCCAGCAGCCCCCCGAAAGGCGGGGGGCCCTCTTACGAGCAGTACTTC
cdr3_aa: CASSPPKGGGPSYEQYF

d_call: NA
j_call: TRBJ1-5
v_call: TRBV2
clone_size: NA
cdr3_nt: TGTGCCAGCAGCCCCGGTGCCGGTTATAGCAATCAGCCCCAGCATTTT
cdr3_aa: CASSPGAGYSNQPQHF

d_call: NA
j_call: TRBJ2-3
v_call: TRBV29-1
clone_size: NA
cdr3_nt: TGCAGCGTTGAGGGGGCTCAAGGCACAGATACGCAGTATTTT
cdr3_aa: CSVEGAQGTDTQYF

d_call: TRBD1
j_call: TRBJ1-5
v_call: TRBV7-2
clone_size: NA
cdr3_nt: TGTGCCAGCAGCCCGGCAGGGGGAAGCAATCAGCCCCAGCATTTT
cdr3_aa: CASSPAGGSNQPQHF

d_call: NA
j_call: TRBJ1-6
v_call: TRBV4-3
clone_size: NA
cdr3_nt: TGCGCCAGCAGCCAAGAAGGGGCAGGGTTGAATTCACCCCTCCACTTT
cdr3_aa: CASSQEGAGLNSPLHF

d_call: NA
j_call: TRBJ2-1
v_call: TRBV19
clone_size: NA
cdr3_nt: TGTGCCAGTAGTACCAGGGGTTACACCTACAATGAGCAGTTCTTC
cdr3_aa: CASSTRGYTYNEQFF

d_call: NA
j_call: TRBJ1-2
v_call: TRBV21-1
clone_size: medium-sized
cdr3_nt: TGTGCCAGCAGCAAAGCACACAGGGTCAACTATGGCTACACCTTC
cdr3_aa: CASSKAHRVNYGYTF

d_call: NA
j_call: TRBJ1-1
v_call: TRBV7-9
clone_size: NA
cdr3_nt: TGTGCCAGCAGCTTATCAGGTAGTGAAGCTTTCTTT
cdr3_aa: CASSLSGSEAFF

d_call: NA
j_call: TRBJ1-3
v_call: TRBV28
clone_size: NA
cdr3_nt: TGTGCCAGCAGTTCATCCCGAGTCTCTCATCCGGCAAACACCATATATTTT
cdr3_aa: CASSSSRVSHPANTIYF

d_call: NA
j_call: TRBJ1-5
v_call: TRBV27
clone_size: NA
cdr3_nt: TGTGCCAGCAGTTTCCAGGGTTACAATCAGCCCCAGCATTTT
cdr3_aa: CASSFQGYNQPQHF

d_call: TRBD2
j_call: TRBJ2-1
v_call: TRBV30
clone_size: NA
cdr3_nt: TGTGCCTTCGATTTAGCGGGGCTCGGGAATGAGCAGTTCTTC
cdr3_aa: CAFDLAGLGNEQFF

d_call: NA
j_call: TRBJ1-6
v_call: TRBV5-4
clone_size: NA
cdr3_nt: TGTGCCAGCAGCTTCTATCCAGGGGATCTAAATTCACCCCTCCACTTT
cdr3_aa: CASSFYPGDLNSPLHF

d_call: TRBD1
j_call: TRBJ1-5
v_call: TRBV29-1
clone_size: few
cdr3_nt: TGCAGCGTTGAAGCCGGACCGGGACAGGGGATGAATCAGCCCCAGCATTTT
cdr3_aa: CSVEAGPGQGMNQPQHF

d_call: TRBD1
j_call: TRBJ2-7
v_call: TRBV28
clone_size: NA
cdr3_nt: TGTGCCAGCAAGCTACAGAGGGGGCGCGAGCAGTACTTC
cdr3_aa: CASKLQRGREQYF

d_call: NA
j_call: TRBJ2-3
v_call: TRBV10-2
clone_size: NA
cdr3_nt: TGCGCCAGCCGGTCGCAAGGAGATACGCAGTATTTT
cdr3_aa: CASRSQGDTQYF

d_call: NA
j_call: TRBJ2-6
v_call: TRBV7-3
clone_size: NA
cdr3_nt: TGTGCCAGCAGCTTAGGTCCAGGCCTATCTAGGGCCAACGTCCTGACTTTC
cdr3_aa: CASSLGPGLSRANVLTF

d_call: NA
j_call: TRBJ2-1
v_call: TRBV2
clone_size: NA
cdr3_nt: TGTGCCAGCAGTGAAGCAGGCAACTTTCGAGAGCAGTTCTTC
cdr3_aa: CASSEAGNFREQFF